Each of the 16 T cell receptor beta chains below was sequenced from the same sample in a study of T cell responses to AZD1222 COVID-19 vaccine. Using immunoSEQ multiplex PCR, the repertoire was profiled, and TCRdb retains in-frame clones only, with some absent. Of 130,000 to 150,000 clones in the sample, more than 70% are singletons; the top ten hold around 1.7%. The specimen was peripheral blood, collected 28 days after the second AZD1222 dose. The receptors were sampled from an adult who received the AZD1222 COVID-19 vaccine.

On this clone: The same CDR3 also results from other DNA sequences found in this sample. This chain joins TRBV28 and TRBJ1-5; the D is unclear. The CDR3 contains 12 residues. Per germline, CDR1 MDHEN and CDR2 SYDVKM. The ends were cut back, 6 bases at V and 1 base at J, with 4 bases in the middle. CDR3 sequence: CASRESNQPQHF. The DNA for the CDR3 is TGTGCCAGCAGGGAAAGCAATCAGCCCCAGCATTTT. The complete variable domain, with remaining parts taken from reference TRBV28 and TRBJ1-5, reads DVKVTQSSRYLVKRTGEKVFLECVQDMDHENMFWYRQDPGLGLRLIYFSYDVKMKEKGDIPEGYSVSREKKERFSLILESASTNQTSMYLCASRESNQPQHFGDGTRLSIL.

CDR3 sequence reads: CASSQVQGFNEKLFF. The CDR3 DNA reads TGCGCCAGCAGCCAAGTACAGGGCTTCAATGAAAAACTGTTTTTT. The gene calls are TRBV4-3 and TRBJ1-4, with a tentative D call TRBD1 (6 bases). The CDR3 spans 15 residues. Trimming left V 1 base short and J 5 bases short, with 11 bases between. Germline V gene sequence: CDR1 LGHNA, CDR2 YSLEER.

This sequence joins TRBV3-1 (or the pseudogene TRBV3-2) and TRBJ1-1, with D possibly TRBD1 on 6 matching bases. The length of the CDR3 is 14 residues. Germline assignment: CDR1 LGHDT and CDR2 YNNKEL (reference sequence). V shed 0 bases and J shed 6 bases, with 11 bases lying between them. Here the CDR3 DNA reads TGTGCCAGCAGCCAAGATAGGGCAGGGGCTGAAGCTTTCTTT. Translated: CASSQDRAGAEAFF.

This rearrangement joins TRBV7-8 to TRBJ2-7, with 13 nucleotides matching TRBD2. The germline V gene has CDR1 SGHVS and CDR2 FQNEAQ. The CDR3 length is 23 residues. Losses at the gene ends were 5 bases for V and 4 bases for J; bases not matched to a gene: 29. Here the CDR3 DNA reads TGTGCCAGCAGCCATCGACTAGCGGGAGGTTTCTCCGTACTAACAGCTGGTTCGTACGAGCAGTACTTC. It is translated as CASSHRLAGGFSVLTAGSYEQYF.

In DNA form, the CDR3 reads TGTGCCAGCAGTGCGCTTAAGACTAGCGGGAGCGTCAATGAGCAGTTCTTC. Its protein product is CASSALKTSGSVNEQFF. The rearrangement uses TRBV27 and TRBJ2-1, with TRBD2 matching 12 bases. The CDR3 has 17 amino acids. The V and J ends lost 5 bases and 6 bases, in that order; junction bases with no gene match: 11. Germline assignment: CDR1 MNHEY and CDR2 SMNVEV (reference sequence).

The chain combines TRBV19 with TRBJ2-2; 7 bases fit TRBD1. With 7 bases clipped from V and 3 bases from J, the junction kept 8 bases outside the gene matches. The CDR3 runs to 15 residues. The germline gives CDR1 LNHDA, CDR2 SQIVND (reference sequence). The chain's CDR3 is CASMRGHSDTGELFF. Here the CDR3 DNA reads TGTGCCAGTATGAGGGGGCATTCGGACACCGGGGAGCTGTTTTTT.

The chain joins TRBV2 to TRBJ1-5, with a tentative D call TRBD1 (6 bases). The CDR3 sequence is 13 residues long. The germline CDR1 and CDR2 sequences are SNHLY and FYNNEI. The ends were cut back, 4 bases at V and 4 bases at J, with 8 bases in the middle. In DNA, the CDR3 is TGTGCCAGCAGTGGACAGGCGAATCAGCCCCAGCATTTT. Its protein product is CASSGQANQPQHF.

The chain couples TRBV29-1 to TRBJ2-3, with 13 bases aligning to TRBD2. Trimming at V came to 5 bases and at J to 0 bases, leaving 11 bases not matched to a gene. The CDR3 extends over 18 amino acids. CDR1 is SQVTM and CDR2 is ANQGSEA in the germline V gene. As DNA, the CDR3 is TGCAGCGTTTATGCACTAGCGGGAGGGCAGCTAAGCACAGATACGCAGTATTTT. Its protein product is CSVYALAGGQLSTDTQYF.

The V gene is TRBV9, the J gene TRBJ2-7; TRBD1 matches at 7 bases. With V trimmed by 4 bases and J by 5 bases, 6 bases remained unmatched. The CDR3 loop spans 13 amino acids. Germline CDR1 reads SGDLS; CDR2 reads YYNGEE. The CDR3, as DNA: TGTGCCAGCAGCCGCAGGGACAGCGACGAGCAGTACTTC. Its translation is CASSRRDSDEQYF.

The chain employs TRBV9 and TRBJ2-7; 8 bases match TRBD1. The V gene's germline CDR1 is SGDLS and CDR2 YYNGEE. V lost 3 bases, J lost 3 bases, and 11 bases stayed unmatched. This CDR3 has 16 residues. CDR3 loop: CASSASQGDRYYEQYF. For the CDR3, the DNA is TGTGCCAGCAGCGCCAGCCAGGGGGACAGGTACTACGAGCAGTACTTC.

This clone was seen once. The chain employs TRBV5-1 and TRBJ2-5, with TRBD2 matching 9 bases. V lost 6 bases and J lost 6; bases outside the gene matches: 9. CDR1 is SGHRS, CDR2 YFSETQ, per germline. The CDR3 spans 14 residues. The CDR3 DNA reads TGCGCCAGCACAGGCAGTAGCGGGAGCAAGACCCAGTACTTC. As protein: CASTGSSGSKTQYF.

The chain uses TRBV3-1 (or the pseudogene TRBV3-2) and TRBJ2-2; 10 bases agree with TRBD1. CDR3 length: 14 amino acids. Trimming at V came to 6 bases and at J to 5 bases, leaving 3 bases not matched to a gene. Germline V CDR1 and CDR2: LGHDT, YNNKEL (reference sequence). The CDR3 spells CASSGQGETGELFF. The DNA of the CDR3 is TGTGCCAGCAGTGGACAGGGGGAAACCGGGGAGCTGTTTTTT.

The chain couples TRBV3-1 (or the pseudogene TRBV3-2) to TRBJ1-3; D remains unclear. The CDR3 is 13 amino acids. In germline, CDR1 is LGHDT, CDR2 YNNKEL (reference sequence). Trimming removed 0 bases at V and 7 bases at J, with 7 bases between. CDR3 in DNA: TGTGCCAGCAGCCAAGAAATGACGAACACCATATATTTT. Protein sequence: CASSQEMTNTIYF.

The rearrangement links TRBV18 to TRBJ2-2; possible D gene TRBD2, 5 bases. Trimming shortened V by 1 base and J by 2 bases, and 8 bases separated the two germline ends. Germline CDR1 KGHSH, CDR2 LQKENI. CDR3 size: 15 residues. The CDR3 coding sequence is TGTGCCAGCTCACCACTAGCGACCAACACCGGGGAGCTGTTTTTT. It translates to CASSPLATNTGELFF.

The chain uses TRBV21-1 and TRBJ1-5; TRBD1, as called in the table, went unchecked against the DNA. TRBV21-1 is a documented pseudogene. The CDR3 covers 17 residues. The CDR3 region has the DNA TGTGCCAGCAGCAAAGATGGGGCAGGCCCTAGCAATCAGCCCCAGCATTTT. It yields the protein CASSKDGAGPSNQPQHF.

This clone was detected only a few times. V usage is TRBV4-1 and J usage is TRBJ2-2, with 15 positions matching TRBD2. The V gene end was trimmed by 4 bases and the J gene end by 3 bases; junction bases not matched to a gene: 3. This CDR3 is 17 amino acids long. Germline values: CDR1 MGHRA, CDR2 YSYEKL. CDR3 in DNA: TGCGCCAGCAGCCCGGGACTAGCGGGAGGTGACACCGGGGAGCTGTTTTTT. Residues: CASSPGLAGGDTGELFF.